Following are 30 T cell receptor beta chains from one sample sequenced in a study of PD-1 blockade in classical Hodgkin lymphoma (dated by TCRdb to about 2020). Receptor amplification or capture employed the immunoSEQ multiplex PCR assay. What TCRdb holds here is the immuneACCESS table cut down to in-frame rearrangements. Part of the clones is not present; checked against another copy, under half of the missing clones reflect an unresolved V gene, and the others are unexplained. This sample is represented by about 93,000 clones; roughly 81% of them were singletons. The ten most abundant clones make up roughly 15% of the sample. Read against the paper, the sample's time point label means: cycle 2 day 1 (C2D1) of nivolumab. Every trial patient had relapsed following autologous stem cell transplantation, and prior brentuximab vedotin exposure was what differed among cohorts A, B and C. The starting material was peripheral blood mononuclear cells (PBMCs), obtained before the second cycle of nivolumab. All receptors derive from a human donor with classical Hodgkin lymphoma.

The chain recombines TRBV25-1 with TRBJ1-3; no definite D call. The CDR3 runs to 15 residues. Germline loops: CDR1 MGHDK, CDR2 SYGVNS. V was trimmed by 7 bases and J by 0 bases, leaving 13 bases between them. The CDR3 region has the DNA TGTGCCAGCAAGCCCGCCGGCACCTCTGGAAACACCATATATTTT. Translated: CASKPAGTSGNTIYF.

The chain is built from TRBV15 and TRBJ2-2; D unclear. The V end was cut by 5 bases, the J end by 4 bases, with 11 bases between. Germline CDR1 reads LNHNV; CDR2 reads YYDKDF (reference sequence). The CDR3 is 14 amino acids. The CDR3: CATSLHPGTGELFF. In DNA, the CDR3 is TGTGCCACCAGCTTGCACCCGGGCACCGGGGAGCTGTTTTTT.

This chain connects TRBV5-4 to TRBJ2-2, with 9 positions matching TRBD2. CDR1 SGHNT and CDR2 YYREEE come from the germline V gene (reference sequence). This CDR3 is 16 amino acids long. The junction had 6 bases not matched to a gene; V was cut back by 0 bases and J by 6 bases. DNA of the CDR3: TGTGCCAGCAGCTTGGGTCCGGCTAGCGGGGCCGGGGAGCTGTTTTTT. It specifies CASSLGPASGAGELFF.

CDR3 region: CASSLGDPGNTIYF. The CDR3 DNA is TGTGCCAGCAGCTTAGGTGACCCTGGAAACACCATATATTTT. This chain connects TRBV7-9 to TRBJ1-3; no reliable D call. Germline V gene data show CDR1 as SEHNR and CDR2 as FQNEAQ (reference sequence). CDR3 length equals 14 residues. Trimming stripped 1 base from V and 2 bases from J, with 6 bases between.

The chain has TRBV15 and TRBJ1-5, with unresolved D. Germline lookup yields CDR1 LNHNV and CDR2 YYDKDF (reference sequence). The CDR3 loop spans 15 amino acids. The V end was cut by 0 bases, the J end by 6 bases, with 12 bases between. The CDR3 loop reads CATSRDNAGGQPQHF. CDR3 coding DNA: TGTGCCACCAGCAGAGATAATGCTGGAGGTCAGCCCCAGCATTTT.

The chain couples TRBV19 to TRBJ1-5, with TRBD1 matching over 9 bases. V trimming: 6 bases; J trimming: 0 bases; junction bases outside the gene matches: 6. Germline loops: CDR1 LNHDA, CDR2 SQIVND (reference sequence). The CDR3 is 16 residues long. For the CDR3, the DNA is TGTGCCAGTAGACTTGGACAGGGGATTAGCAATCAGCCCCAGCATTTT. It codes for CASRLGQGISNQPQHF. The variable domain in full, with the rest retrieved from reference TRBV19 and TRBJ1-5, is DGGITQSPKYLFRKEGQNVTLSCEQNLNHDAMYWYRQDPGQGLRLIYYSQIVNDFQKGDIAEGYSVSREKKESFPLTVTSAQKNPTAFYLCASRLGQGISNQPQHFGDGTRLSIL.

The V call is TRBV7-2, the J call TRBJ2-2; 10 nucleotides line up with TRBD2. V trimming: 5 bases; J trimming: 4 bases; junction bases outside the gene matches: 7. CDR1 SGHTA and CDR2 FQGNSA come from the germline V gene. This CDR3 has 16 residues. The DNA for the CDR3 is TGTGCCAGCAGCAAGCTAGCGGGAGTTAGCACCGGGGAGCTGTTTTTT. Translated, it gives CASSKLAGVSTGELFF. Based on the CDR3 plus reference TRBV7-2 and TRBJ2-2, the full variable domain is GAGVSQSPSNKVTEKGKDVELRCDPISGHTALYWYRQSLGQGLEFLIYFQGNSAPDKSGLPSDRFSAERTGGSVSTLTIQRTQQEDSAVYLCASSKLAGVSTGELFFGEGSRLTVL.

This chain connects TRBV4-3 to TRBJ2-4; D unclear. Trimming removed 0 bases at V and 7 bases at J, with 13 bases between. Per germline, CDR1 LGHNA and CDR2 YSLEER. This CDR3 comprises 15 residues. The CDR3 bases are TGCGCCAGCAGCCAAGACCCGGGCCTCGGGAACATTCAGTACTTC. It translates to CASSQDPGLGNIQYF.

The CDR3 DNA reads TGTGCCAGCAGGGTGACAGGGGGGGCTGAAGCTTTCTTT. It encodes CASRVTGGAEAFF. The chain couples TRBV2 to TRBJ1-1; 9 bases fit TRBD1. This CDR3 region has 13 residues. Germline V gene data show CDR1 as SNHLY and CDR2 as FYNNEI. Trimming cost V 6 bases and J 6 bases; bases outside gene matches: 5.

The J gene is TRBJ2-5, the V gene TRBV4-1; D call uncertain. TRBJ2-7 explains the end of the DNA better; the J call may be wrong. This CDR3 has 14 residues. Germline loops: CDR1 MGHRA, CDR2 YSYEKL. The CDR3, as DNA: TGCGCCAGCAGCCACCTGACGGCCTCCTACGAGCAGTACTTC. Translating gives CASSHLTASYEQYF.

This chain uses TRBV5-6 with TRBJ1-2; tentatively, D is TRBD1 (5 bases). This CDR3 contains 15 residues. Trimming took 4 bases from V and 5 from J, leaving 18 bases between them. Germline CDR1 is SGHDT and CDR2 is YYEEEE. CDR3: CASSPGSPLTYGYTF. The CDR3 DNA reads as TGTGCCAGCAGCCCAGGGTCCCCCCTCACTTATGGCTACACCTTC. Filled out from reference TRBV5-6 and TRBJ1-2, the complete variable domain reads DAGVTQSPTHLIKTRGQQVTLRCSPKSGHDTVSWYQQALGQGPQFIFQYYEEEERQRGNFPDRFSGHQFPNYSSELNVNALLLGDSALYLCASSPGSPLTYGYTFGSGTRLTVV.

This clone was recorded a few times. The chain recombines TRBV7-9 with TRBJ1-1; no firm D call. This CDR3 has 15 residues. V lost 5 bases and J 1 base, leaving 14 bases between the germline ends. Germline-derived CDR1 and CDR2 are SEHNR and FQNEAQ (reference sequence). The CDR3 region is CASSVPGGRNTEAFF. The CDR3 coding sequence is TGTGCCAGCAGCGTCCCAGGCGGTCGGAACACTGAAGCTTTCTTT. The full variable domain, in which reference TRBV7-9 and TRBJ1-1 provide the parts outside the CDR3, is DTGVSQNPRHKITKRGQNVTFRCDPISEHNRLYWYRQTLGQGPEFLTYFQNEAQLEKSRLLSDRFSAERPKGSFSTLEIQRTEQGDSAMYLCASSVPGGRNTEAFFGQGTRLTVV.

The rearrangement joins TRBV7-2 to TRBJ2-7; a possible D gene is TRBD1 (7 bases). Germline V gene sequence: CDR1 SGHTA, CDR2 FQGNSA. The V end lost 3 bases, the J end lost 3 bases, and 27 bases lay between the germline ends. CDR3 length: 19 residues. CDR3 in amino acids: CASSFRAGGRRAGNYEQYF. The CDR3, as DNA: TGTGCCAGCAGCTTTCGGGCAGGGGGGCGTAGGGCGGGAAACTACGAGCAGTACTTC.

The V call is TRBV10-3, the J call TRBJ1-1; no firm D call. CDR1 is ENHRY and CDR2 is SYGVKD in the germline V gene. The CDR3 totals 12 residues. V dropped 6 bases and J dropped 1 base, with 6 bases sitting between them. The CDR3 protein is CAISPSNTEAFF. The CDR3 DNA is TGTGCCATCAGCCCGTCGAACACTGAAGCTTTCTTT.

This clone occurred a few times. This sequence joins TRBV5-1 and TRBJ2-3; 7 bases are shared with TRBD2. There are 14 residues in the CDR3. Losses at the gene ends were 0 bases for V and 5 bases for J; bases not matched to a gene: 3. From germline, CDR1 is SGHRS and CDR2 YFSETQ. CDR3 DNA sequence: TGCGCCAGCAGCTTGGGTCGGGAGGAAGATACGCAGTATTTT. It yields the protein CASSLGREEDTQYF.

This chain links TRBV27 with TRBJ1-5; tentatively, D is TRBD1 (6 bases). Germline V gives CDR1 MNHEY, CDR2 SMNVEV (reference sequence). The CDR3 extends over 13 amino acids. Trimming removed 5 bases from V and 7 bases from J, with 12 bases in between. CDR3 protein: CASSDRGEQPQHF. CDR3 coding DNA: TGTGCCAGCAGTGATAGGGGGGAGCAGCCCCAGCATTTT.

This clone showed up just a few times. The gene calls are TRBV19 and TRBJ1-1, with 8 positions matching TRBD1. Looked up from germline, CDR1 is LNHDA and CDR2 is SQIVND (reference sequence). V was clipped by 8 bases and J by 5 bases; unmatched bases: 7. There are 13 residues in the CDR3. The CDR3 nucleotides read TGTGCCAGTTGTACCACAGGGGGGACTGAAGCTTTCTTT. Its translation is CASCTTGGTEAFF.

The chain recombines TRBV11-2 with TRBJ2-5, with D maybe TRBD1 (5 bases). The germline V gene has CDR1 SGHAT and CDR2 FQNNGV. The CDR3 consists of 15 residues. V shed 0 bases and J shed 5 bases, with 13 bases lying between them. CDR3 bases: TGTGCCAGCAGCTTAGACCGGACACCTGGGGAGACCCAGTACTTC. Protein sequence: CASSLDRTPGETQYF. Together with reference TRBV11-2 and TRBJ2-5, the CDR3 gives the full variable domain: EAGVAQSPRYKIIEKRQSVAFWCNPISGHATLYWYQQILGQGPKLLIQFQNNGVVDDSQLPKDRFSAERLKGVDSTLKIQPAKLEDSAVYLCASSLDRTPGETQYFGPGTRLLVL.

V usage is TRBV5-6 and J usage is TRBJ2-7, with TRBD2 matching over 8 bases. The CDR3 runs 15 residues. Germline CDR1 is SGHDT and CDR2 is YYEEEE. The trim removed 0 bases at V and 2 bases at J, leaving 4 bases unmatched. The DNA for the CDR3 is TGTGCCAGCAGCTTGGTTGGGCGGGAGGCCTACGAGCAGTACTTC. Its translation: CASSLVGREAYEQYF.

This clone was recorded a few times. The CDR3 sequence: CASSWEPFGAGSTDTQYF. Here the CDR3 DNA reads TGTGCCAGCAGCTGGGAGCCCTTCGGGGCGGGGTCCACAGATACGCAGTATTTT. The genes are TRBV7-8 and TRBJ2-3, with D possibly being TRBD2 (6 bases). Trimming removed 4 bases from V and 2 bases from J, with 22 bases in between. Germline CDR1 and CDR2: SGHVS and FQNEAQ. This CDR3 has 18 amino acids.

The rearrangement uses TRBV5-1 and TRBJ2-3, with 8 bases matching TRBD2. The J segment lost 0 bases and the V segment lost 6 bases, leaving 6 bases of the junction unmatched. The CDR3 covers 15 residues. Per the germline V gene, CDR1 is SGHRS and CDR2 is YFSETQ. CDR3 amino acids: CASTDASGSTDTQYF. CDR3 DNA sequence: TGCGCCAGCACCGATGCTAGCGGGAGCACAGATACGCAGTATTTT.

This sequence joins TRBV27 and TRBJ2-1; 13 bases fit TRBD2. J lost 4 bases, V lost 5 bases, and 14 bases had no gene match. The CDR3 runs to 19 residues. Germline assignment: CDR1 MNHEY and CDR2 SMNVEV (reference sequence). CDR3 region: CASSGIRRLAGGRYNEQFF. CDR3 DNA sequence: TGTGCCAGCAGTGGAATCCGAAGACTAGCGGGAGGCCGTTACAATGAGCAGTTCTTC.

CDR3 nucleotides: TGCGCCAGCAGCCCGGGACAGGGATTCTACGAGCAGTACTTC. Its protein is CASSPGQGFYEQYF. The chain carries TRBV5-1 and TRBJ2-7; 9 nucleotides agree with TRBD1. Germline V CDR1 and CDR2: SGHRS, YFSETQ. This CDR3 is built from 14 residues. The V gene end was trimmed by 4 bases and the J gene end by 3 bases; junction bases not matched to a gene: 5.

The gene calls are TRBV30 and TRBJ1-4; D unresolved. CDR3 size: 14 residues. Germline lookup yields CDR1 GTSNPN and CDR2 SVGIG (reference sequence). V lost 1 base and J 0 bases, leaving 6 bases between the germline ends. The DNA of the CDR3 is TGTGCCTGGAGTGGGTATGCAACTAATGAAAAACTGTTTTTT. It is translated as CAWSGYATNEKLFF.

The genes are TRBV7-2 and TRBJ1-5; D unresolved. The ends were cut back, 1 base at V and 0 bases at J, with 13 bases in the middle. This CDR3 has 17 residues. The V gene's germline CDR1 is SGHTA and CDR2 FQGNSA. CDR3: CASSLVSHSYSNQPQHF. The CDR3 region has the DNA TGTGCCAGCAGCTTAGTCTCACACTCCTATAGCAATCAGCCCCAGCATTTT.

The chain is built from TRBV18 and TRBJ2-1; a possible D gene is TRBD2 (6 bases). From germline, CDR1 is KGHSH and CDR2 LQKENI. With 2 bases removed from V and 7 bases from J, the gap between germline ends came to 12 bases. The CDR3 length is 14 residues. CDR3 amino acids: CASSPGGVLNEQFF. CDR3 in DNA: TGTGCCAGCTCACCAGGCGGGGTGTTGAATGAGCAGTTCTTC.

This chain links TRBV25-1 with TRBJ2-5; 9 bases line up with TRBD2. The CDR3 loop spans 15 amino acids. Trimming cost V 1 base and J 5 bases; bases outside gene matches: 5. Looked up from germline, CDR1 is MGHDK and CDR2 is SYGVNS. The CDR3 here is CASSESSGRLETQYF. The CDR3, as DNA: TGTGCCAGCAGTGAATCCAGCGGGAGGTTGGAGACCCAGTACTTC.

This clone was seen a few times. V is TRBV5-1 and J is TRBJ2-7; maybe TRBD1 (6 bases). V lost 4 bases, J lost 1 base, and 12 bases lay in between. Germline values: CDR1 SGHRS, CDR2 YFSETQ. This CDR3 region has 14 residues. CDR3 in DNA: TGCGCCAGCAGCCCAACACAGGGTTCCTACGAGCAGTACTTC. This sequence encodes CASSPTQGSYEQYF.

Only one count was recorded for this clone. The rearrangement uses TRBV6-5 and TRBJ1-4; TRBD1 matches at 10 bases. The germline CDR1 and CDR2 sequences are MNHEY and SVGAGI. V shed 5 bases and J 7 bases; nucleotides not matched to a gene: 7. The CDR3 runs 15 residues. CDR3 loop: CASSGRQGASEKLFF. The CDR3 bases are TGTGCCAGCAGTGGTCGACAGGGGGCAAGTGAAAAACTGTTTTTT.

This clone appeared a few times. The V and J genes are TRBV5-6 and TRBJ1-2, with D unclear. V was pared by 3 bases and J by 8 bases, with 17 bases between. Germline lookup yields CDR1 SGHDT and CDR2 YYEEEE. CDR3 length: 14 residues. The CDR3 protein is CASSSVGQTNGYTF. The CDR3 DNA reads as TGTGCCAGCAGCTCGGTGGGCCAGACGAACGGCTACACCTTC.